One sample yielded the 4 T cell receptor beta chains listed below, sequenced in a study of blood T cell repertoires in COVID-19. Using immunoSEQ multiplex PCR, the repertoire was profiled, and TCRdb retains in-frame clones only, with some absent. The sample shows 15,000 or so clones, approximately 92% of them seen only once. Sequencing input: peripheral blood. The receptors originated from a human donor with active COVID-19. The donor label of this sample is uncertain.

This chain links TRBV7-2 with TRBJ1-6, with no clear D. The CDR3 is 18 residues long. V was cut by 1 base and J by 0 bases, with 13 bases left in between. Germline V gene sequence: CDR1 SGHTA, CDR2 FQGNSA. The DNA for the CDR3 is TGTGCCAGCAGCTTAGGAGCCAGGAGGAGCTCCTATAATTCACCCCTCCACTTT. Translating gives CASSLGARRSSYNSPLHF.

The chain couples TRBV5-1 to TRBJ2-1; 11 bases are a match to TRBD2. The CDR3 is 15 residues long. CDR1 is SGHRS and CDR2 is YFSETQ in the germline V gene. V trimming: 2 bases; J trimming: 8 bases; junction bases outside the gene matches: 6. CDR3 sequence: CASSFSGRAGYEQFF. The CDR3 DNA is TGCGCCAGCAGCTTTAGCGGGAGGGCCGGCTATGAGCAGTTCTTC.

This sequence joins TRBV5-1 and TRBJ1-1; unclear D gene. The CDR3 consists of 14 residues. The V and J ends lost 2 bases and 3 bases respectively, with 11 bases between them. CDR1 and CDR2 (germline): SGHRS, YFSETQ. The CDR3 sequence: CASSFADGHTEAFF. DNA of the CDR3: TGCGCCAGCAGCTTTGCGGATGGTCACACTGAAGCTTTCTTT.

The CDR3 protein is CACAGGSAQPQHF. Here the CDR3 DNA reads TGTGCCTGCGCAGGGGGCTCAGCTCAGCCCCAGCATTTT. The chain uses TRBV30 and TRBJ1-5, with TRBD1 matching over 8 bases. Germline trimming cut 6 bases from V and 6 bases from J; bases unmatched to any gene: 7. The CDR3 covers 13 residues. CDR1 is GTSNPN, CDR2 SVGIG, per germline (reference sequence).